This T cell receptor beta chain originates from a study of CD8+ T cells in alopecia areata. Germline loops: CDR1 SEHNR, CDR2 FQNEAQ (reference sequence). This CDR3 has 12 residues. The V end was cut by 5 bases, the J end by 8 bases, with 7 bases between. The sequencing template was cDNA reverse transcribed from extracted RNA. Profiled with immunoSEQ multiplex PCR; TCRdb holds only in-frame clones, not every one. The sample has hundreds of thousands of clones; roughly two thirds are singletons. The study, taken as a whole, reports: Compared with normal scalp, lesional scalp had higher clonality and more expanded CD8+ clones.

Turning to this clone: Its antigen is undetermined.

The receptor's source is a human donor with alopecia areata. V is TRBV7-9 and J is TRBJ1-6; D call uncertain. The specimen was CD4+ T cells sorted from blood, collected at week 0. CDR3 nucleotide sequence: TGTGCCAGCAGCAACACCGATTCACCCCTCCACTTT. As protein: CASSNTDSPLHF.